The TCR beta chain under discussion was sequenced for a study of blood T cell repertoires in COVID-19. Methods used by the authors: How many nucleated cells were present was estimated from reference gene primer amplification. The method was immunoSEQ multiplex PCR; TCRdb's version includes in-frame clones alone and lacks a portion of them. V and J calls and clone size are those listed in that table; D and trimming were worked out from the DNA. The sample includes some 250,000 clones, about 83% of them seen just once. Comments on this clone: The same CDR3 also results from other DNA sequences found in this sample.

The length of the CDR3 is 14 residues. Germline V CDR1 and CDR2: SGHRS, YFSETQ. V was trimmed by 0 bases and J by 1 base, leaving 7 bases between them. The sequence came from an elderly man with acute or convalescent COVID-19. The gene calls are TRBV5-1 and TRBJ2-5; maybe TRBD1 (5 bases). Input material: peripheral blood. The CDR3 sequence is CASSLAGSQETQYF. As DNA, the CDR3 is TGCGCCAGCAGCTTGGCAGGGTCCCAAGAGACCCAGTACTTC.